Reported below is one TCR beta chain. What it binds is not known. Libraries were prepared by immunoSEQ multiplex PCR; TCRdb keeps only in-frame clonotypes and omits some of them. The sample consists of over 100,000 clones, approximately 90% of them appearing once. Germline assignment: CDR1 KGHDR and CDR2 SFDVKD. J was trimmed by 6 bases and V by 4 bases; bases with no gene match: 5. The CDR3 totals 14 residues. The data originate from a study of T cell responses to AZD1222 COVID-19 vaccine. Study-wide points: Clonal diversity may have been underestimated, and the donors were mostly white British, with more females than males.

Pooled together were second doses at about 4 or about 12 weeks. The sample here was peripheral blood, taken 28 days after the second AZD1222 dose. This receptor was taken from an adult who received the AZD1222 COVID-19 vaccine. The J gene is TRBJ1-1, the V gene TRBV24-1; the match to TRBD1 covers 9 bases. CDR3 loop: CATSDSGQGAEAFF. As DNA, the CDR3 is TGTGCCACCAGTGACTCGGGACAGGGCGCTGAAGCTTTCTTT.